Below, 2 T cell receptor beta chains from the same sample are listed, as sequenced in a study of shared clonotypes between healthy human individuals. Measured with immunoSEQ multiplex PCR; TCRdb has only the in-frame clones, and not every one. The profile covers about 1.5 million clones, with more than 95% appearing a single time and 1% to 1.5% taken by the ten largest. The material sequenced was naive CD4+ T cells sorted from blood. Specified subset: CD45RA+ positively selected. Receptors originate from a young man in good health.

V is TRBV5-1 and J is TRBJ2-1, with D possibly being TRBD2 (6 bases). Looked up from germline, CDR1 is SGHRS and CDR2 is YFSETQ. This CDR3 region has 14 residues. V was clipped by 3 bases and J by 8 bases, with 15 bases between them. The CDR3, as DNA: TGCGCCAGCAGCTCCCGGACTAAAGCGGATGAGCAGTTCTTC. Protein: CASSSRTKADEQFF.

The rearrangement joins TRBV25-1 to TRBJ1-1; D gene uncertain. The CDR3 consists of 14 residues. V lost 6 bases to trimming and J lost 0 bases, with 11 bases between them. Per germline, CDR1 MGHDK and CDR2 SYGVNS. CDR3 loop: CASSGVALNTEAFF. For the CDR3, the DNA is TGTGCCAGCAGCGGGGTAGCGTTGAACACTGAAGCTTTCTTT. Variable domain in full (rest from reference TRBV25-1 and TRBJ1-1): EADIYQTPRYLVIGTGKKITLECSQTMGHDKMYWYQQDPGMELHLIHYSYGVNSTEKGDLSSESTVSRIRTEHFPLTLESARPSHTSQYLCASSGVALNTEAFFGQGTRLTVV.